Presented here are 5 T cell receptor beta chains from one specimen sequenced in a study of CD8 T cells in Susac syndrome. A quantity of about 0.5 to 1 ug RNA underwent reverse transcription using random hexamers. MiXCR, applied by TCRdb to the immunoSEQ multiplex PCR reads, yields one record per CDR3 protein. The top ten hold about 0.086% of the sample, which has about 160,000 distinct CDR3 sequences, approximately 94% seen once. The sample consisted of CD4+ T cells from PBMCs. Receptor source: a human donor with multiple sclerosis.

CDR3 bases: TGTGCCGGCCGGGGGAGCCGGACCTACAATGAGCAGTTCTTC. Translation gives CAGRGSRTYNEQFF. This rearrangement joins TRBV2 to TRBJ2-1; TRBD2 might be the D (6 bases). The CDR3 sequence is 14 residues long. Per the germline V gene, CDR1 is SNHLY and CDR2 is FYNNEI. V gave up 11 bases and J gave up 2 bases, with 16 bases separating them. Full variable domain (rest looked up from reference TRBV2 and TRBJ2-1): EPEVTQTPSHQVTQMGQEVILRCVPISNHLYFYWYRQILGQKVEFLVSFYNNEISEKSEIFDDQFSVERPDGSNFTLKIRSTKLEDSAMYFCAGRGSRTYNEQFFGPGTRLTVL.

As regards this clonotype: One end of the junction is discordant with germline, which a read error may explain. The chain carries TRBV30 and TRBJ1-1; D gene uncertain. CDR3 size: 15 residues. The germline gives CDR1 GTSNPN, CDR2 SVGIG (reference sequence). CDR3 DNA: TGTGCCTGGAGTTGGCGCGGCGCGCGGAACGCTGAAGCTTTCTTT. Its translation: CAWSWRGARNAEAFF.

The CDR3 here is CASSPSWTSGRRKTQYF. In DNA form, the CDR3 reads TGTGCCAGCAGCCCATCTTGGACTAGCGGGAGACGAAAGACCCAGTACTTC. The chain couples TRBV7-9 to TRBJ2-5; 13 bases fit TRBD2. The V gene end was trimmed by 5 bases and the J gene end by 6 bases; junction bases not matched to a gene: 12. This CDR3 has 17 amino acids. The germline CDR1 and CDR2 sequences are SEHNR and FQNEAQ (reference sequence).

The chain joins TRBV7-9 to TRBJ2-1; maybe TRBD1 (6 bases). Germline CDR1 and CDR2: SEHNR and FQNEAQ (reference sequence). Between the trimmed V and J ends, which lost 6 bases and 10 bases, there was a span of 13 bases. The CDR3 is 12 amino acids. The CDR3 DNA follows: TGTGCCAGCAGGAGCGAGGGGGACGAGCAGTTCTTC. Translation gives CASRSEGDEQFF.

V and J are TRBV2 and TRBJ1-1; D is ambiguous. Deletions cut 3 bases from V and 11 bases from J, with 13 bases between. In germline, CDR1 is SNHLY, CDR2 FYNNEI. The CDR3 totals 12 residues. The CDR3 DNA follows: TGTGCCAGCAGTGATTCTGGCCCCCAGGCTTTCTTT. Amino acids: CASSDSGPQAFF.